Listed below are T cell receptor beta chains from one sample, sequenced in a study of blood T cell repertoires in COVID-19. TCRdb's table, derived via immunoSEQ multiplex PCR, lists solely in-frame clones and lacks some. The sample carries 200,000 to 250,000 clones, around 83% recorded once. The material sequenced was peripheral blood. The receptors were sampled from a man aged 50 or older who had recovered from COVID-19. The CDR3 runs from the conserved cysteine through the conserved F or W. Each record gives: CDR3 protein, CDR3 DNA, V gene, J gene, clone size, D gene. The D gene is left open where the match is weak. Clone size is stated in some rows and not others, as once, few, many or a class when expanded.

CDR3 protein: CASSLNRETDTQYF; CDR3 DNA: TGCGCCAGCAGCCTTAACAGGGAAACAGATACGCAGTATTTT; V gene: TRBV4-1; J gene: TRBJ2-3; clone size: -; D gene: -
CDR3 protein: CASSPVRSTGVRYEQYF; CDR3 DNA: TGTGCCAGCAGTCCCGTTAGATCCACAGGGGTCCGCTACGAGCAGTACTTC; V gene: TRBV28; J gene: TRBJ2-7; clone size: -; D gene: TRBD1
CDR3 protein: CAWRDRDSSYEQYF; CDR3 DNA: TGTGCCTGGAGAGACCGGGACAGCTCCTACGAGCAGTACTTC; V gene: TRBV30; J gene: TRBJ2-7; clone size: -; D gene: TRBD1
CDR3 protein: CASSELQGTGELFF; CDR3 DNA: TGTGCCAGCAGTGAATTACAGGGAACCGGGGAGCTGTTTTTT; V gene: TRBV6-1; J gene: TRBJ2-2; clone size: few; D gene: -
CDR3 protein: CASSQVSRGGTEAFF; CDR3 DNA: TGCGCCAGCAGCCAAGTGTCTAGGGGCGGCACTGAAGCTTTCTTT; V gene: TRBV4-1; J gene: TRBJ1-1; clone size: -; D gene: -
CDR3 protein: CASGRTSSYEQYF; CDR3 DNA: TGTGCCAGCGGGAGGACTAGCTCCTACGAGCAGTACTTC; V gene: TRBV18; J gene: TRBJ2-7; clone size: -; D gene: TRBD2
CDR3 protein: CASKRTGDSPLHF; CDR3 DNA: TGCGCCAGCAAGAGGACAGGGGATTCACCCCTCCACTTT; V gene: TRBV5-1; J gene: TRBJ1-6; clone size: -; D gene: TRBD1
CDR3 protein: CASSPTGSSYEQYF; CDR3 DNA: TGTGCCAGCAGTCCCACAGGGAGCTCCTACGAGCAGTACTTC; V gene: TRBV13; J gene: TRBJ2-7; clone size: -; D gene: -
CDR3 protein: CASSQHGGYEQYF; CDR3 DNA: TGTGCCAGCAGCCAACACGGGGGATACGAGCAGTACTTC; V gene: TRBV3-1/TRBV3-2; J gene: TRBJ2-7; clone size: -; D gene: -
CDR3 protein: CATRNLGQGTYEQYF; CDR3 DNA: TGTGCCACCAGAAATTTAGGACAGGGAACCTACGAGCAGTACTTC; V gene: TRBV28; J gene: TRBJ2-7; clone size: -; D gene: TRBD1
CDR3 protein: CASSLGTGIRETQYF; CDR3 DNA: TGTGCCAGCAGCTTGGGGACAGGGATACGAGAGACCCAGTACTTC; V gene: TRBV11-2; J gene: TRBJ2-5; clone size: -; D gene: TRBD1
CDR3 protein: CASSPGTSGETQYF; CDR3 DNA: TGTGCCAGCAGCCCCGGGACTAGCGGGGAGACCCAGTACTTC; V gene: TRBV9; J gene: TRBJ2-5; clone size: -; D gene: TRBD2
CDR3 protein: CASSLYRGGANVLTF; CDR3 DNA: TGTGCCAGCAGTTTATACCGGGGTGGGGCCAACGTCCTGACTTTC; V gene: TRBV27; J gene: TRBJ2-6; clone size: -; D gene: -
CDR3 protein: CASSVFRAEGEQYF; CDR3 DNA: TGTGCCAGCAGCGTGTTCCGGGCTGAGGGCGAGCAGTACTTC; V gene: TRBV7-2; J gene: TRBJ2-7; clone size: -; D gene: -
CDR3 protein: CASSLFVGGTDTQYF; CDR3 DNA: TGTGCCAGCAGTTTATTTGTGGGAGGCACAGATACGCAGTATTTT; V gene: TRBV28; J gene: TRBJ2-3; clone size: -; D gene: -
CDR3 protein: CASSPGSRETQYF; CDR3 DNA: TGTGCCAGCTCACCAGGGAGTCGAGAGACCCAGTACTTC; V gene: TRBV18; J gene: TRBJ2-5; clone size: -; D gene: -
CDR3 protein: CASSEMGQGAYEQYF; CDR3 DNA: TGTGCCAGCAGCGAGATGGGACAGGGGGCCTACGAGCAGTACTTC; V gene: TRBV28; J gene: TRBJ2-7; clone size: -; D gene: TRBD1
CDR3 protein: CASSYPGHETQYF; CDR3 DNA: TGTGCCAGCAGCTATCCAGGGCACGAGACCCAGTACTTC; V gene: TRBV5-6; J gene: TRBJ2-5; clone size: -; D gene: -
CDR3 protein: CASSLGTNNEKLFF; CDR3 DNA: TGTGCCAGCAGCTTAGGGACAAATAATGAAAAACTGTTTTTT; V gene: TRBV7-9; J gene: TRBJ1-4; clone size: -; D gene: -
CDR3 protein: CASSIGRGSYEQYF; CDR3 DNA: TGTGCCAGTAGTATAGGAAGGGGTTCCTACGAGCAGTACTTC; V gene: TRBV19; J gene: TRBJ2-7; clone size: -; D gene: -
CDR3 protein: CASRPTGRSGYTF; CDR3 DNA: TGTGCCAGCAGGCCCACGGGGAGGAGCGGCTACACCTTC; V gene: TRBV28; J gene: TRBJ1-2; clone size: once; D gene: -
CDR3 protein: CAREHREISGSVGNEQFF; CDR3 DNA: TGTGCCAGGGAGCACAGGGAGATAAGCGGGAGTGTGGGCAATGAGCAGTTCTTC; V gene: TRBV15; J gene: TRBJ2-1; clone size: -; D gene: TRBD2
CDR3 protein: CASSQGLYYGYTF; CDR3 DNA: TGTGCCAGCAGCCAGGGACTGTACTATGGCTACACCTTC; V gene: TRBV14; J gene: TRBJ1-2; clone size: -; D gene: -
CDR3 protein: CASSLLNRVTEAFF; CDR3 DNA: TGTGCCAGCAGTTTACTAAACAGGGTCACTGAAGCTTTCTTT; V gene: TRBV28; J gene: TRBJ1-1; clone size: -; D gene: -
CDR3 protein: CASRPSGTAYEQYF; CDR3 DNA: TGTGCCAGCAGACCTTCCGGGACAGCCTACGAGCAGTACTTC; V gene: TRBV28; J gene: TRBJ2-7; clone size: -; D gene: TRBD1
CDR3 protein: CASSALDRALETQYF; CDR3 DNA: TGTGCCAGCAGCGCCTTGGACAGGGCCCTAGAGACCCAGTACTTC; V gene: TRBV27; J gene: TRBJ2-5; clone size: -; D gene: TRBD1
CDR3 protein: CASSFRSGSHEQYF; CDR3 DNA: TGTGCCAGCAGCTTTCGTAGCGGCTCCCACGAGCAGTACTTC; V gene: TRBV7-2; J gene: TRBJ2-7; clone size: -; D gene: -
CDR3 protein: CASSPTGQGNQPQHF; CDR3 DNA: TGTGCCAGCTCACCGACGGGACAGGGTAATCAGCCCCAGCATTTT; V gene: TRBV18; J gene: TRBJ1-5; clone size: -; D gene: TRBD1
CDR3 protein: CASSQTGYYQPQHF; CDR3 DNA: TGTGCCAGTAGCCAGACAGGTTACTATCAGCCCCAGCATTTT; V gene: TRBV19; J gene: TRBJ1-5; clone size: -; D gene: -
CDR3 protein: CASSEGGLAGETQYF; CDR3 DNA: TGCGCCAGCAGTGAGGGAGGACTAGCGGGAGAGACCCAGTACTTC; V gene: TRBV10-1; J gene: TRBJ2-5; clone size: -; D gene: TRBD2
CDR3 protein: CASSRDIPHTGELFF; CDR3 DNA: TGTGCCAGCTCGCGAGACATCCCCCACACCGGGGAGCTGTTTTTT; V gene: TRBV18; J gene: TRBJ2-2; clone size: -; D gene: -
CDR3 protein: CASSIGGQGHQPQHF; CDR3 DNA: TGTGCCAGTAGTATAGGGGGGCAGGGACATCAGCCCCAGCATTTT; V gene: TRBV19; J gene: TRBJ1-5; clone size: -; D gene: -
CDR3 protein: CASSSPLRGGEPSYEQYF; CDR3 DNA: TGCGCCAGCAGCTCTCCGCTACGAGGGGGGGAGCCCTCCTACGAGCAGTACTTC; V gene: TRBV5-1; J gene: TRBJ2-7; clone size: few; D gene: -
CDR3 protein: CASSLLLSEKLFF; CDR3 DNA: TGTGCCAGCAGCCTACTCTTAAGCGAAAAACTGTTTTTT; V gene: TRBV5-8; J gene: TRBJ1-4; clone size: -; D gene: -
CDR3 protein: CASSPRQGPRWDTQYF; CDR3 DNA: TGTGCCAGCAGCCCCAGACAGGGCCCTCGGTGGGATACGCAGTATTTT; V gene: TRBV7-8; J gene: TRBJ2-3; clone size: -; D gene: TRBD1
CDR3 protein: CASTVGQGREPQHF; CDR3 DNA: TGTGCCAGCACTGTGGGTCAGGGGAGGGAGCCCCAGCATTTT; V gene: TRBV2; J gene: TRBJ1-5; clone size: -; D gene: -
CDR3 protein: CSVEVLQATKTQYF; CDR3 DNA: TGCAGCGTTGAAGTTTTACAGGCAACAAAGACCCAGTACTTC; V gene: TRBV29-1; J gene: TRBJ2-5; clone size: -; D gene: -
CDR3 protein: CAISERGKDNEQFF; CDR3 DNA: TGTGCCATCAGCGAGCGGGGAAAAGACAATGAGCAGTTCTTC; V gene: TRBV10-3; J gene: TRBJ2-1; clone size: few; D gene: TRBD2
CDR3 protein: CASSSTSGRGTEQFF; CDR3 DNA: TGTGCCAGCAGCTCAACTAGCGGGAGGGGGACTGAGCAGTTCTTC; V gene: TRBV7-2; J gene: TRBJ2-1; clone size: -; D gene: TRBD2
CDR3 protein: CAWSVSGGPFHEQYF; CDR3 DNA: TGTGCCTGGAGTGTGTCGGGAGGGCCTTTTCACGAGCAGTACTTC; V gene: TRBV30; J gene: TRBJ2-7; clone size: -; D gene: TRBD2
CDR3 protein: CASSPTSVAGNTIYF; CDR3 DNA: TGTGCCAGCTCACCCACTTCGGTGGCTGGAAACACCATATATTTT; V gene: TRBV18; J gene: TRBJ1-3; clone size: few; D gene: -
CDR3 protein: CARSPGLAGGADTQYF; CDR3 DNA: TGTGCCAGAAGCCCCGGACTAGCGGGAGGGGCAGATACGCAGTATTTT; V gene: TRBV5-3; J gene: TRBJ2-3; clone size: -; D gene: TRBD2
CDR3 protein: CASSWGPSSYEQYF; CDR3 DNA: TGTGCCAGCAGTTGGGGGCCTAGCTCCTACGAGCAGTACTTC; V gene: TRBV27; J gene: TRBJ2-7; clone size: -; D gene: -
CDR3 protein: CATSDATTGTDEQYF; CDR3 DNA: TGTGCCACCAGTGATGCGACGACAGGGACCGACGAGCAGTACTTC; V gene: TRBV24-1; J gene: TRBJ2-7; clone size: -; D gene: TRBD1
CDR3 protein: CASNPGTNYGYTF; CDR3 DNA: TGTGCCAGTAACCCAGGGACTAACTATGGCTACACCTTC; V gene: TRBV19; J gene: TRBJ1-2; clone size: many; D gene: -
CDR3 protein: CASSLPTGGSYNEQFF; CDR3 DNA: TGTGCCAGCAGTTTACCCACGGGGGGCTCCTACAATGAGCAGTTCTTC; V gene: TRBV27; J gene: TRBJ2-1; clone size: -; D gene: TRBD2
CDR3 protein: CASTSTGRTEAFF; CDR3 DNA: TGTGCCAGCACCTCGACAGGGAGGACTGAAGCTTTCTTT; V gene: TRBV6-5; J gene: TRBJ1-1; clone size: -; D gene: TRBD1
CDR3 protein: CASSPLESSGTYNEQFF; CDR3 DNA: TGTGCCAGCTCACCACTGGAGTCTAGCGGGACCTACAATGAGCAGTTCTTC; V gene: TRBV18; J gene: TRBJ2-1; clone size: -; D gene: TRBD2
CDR3 protein: CASSPGQGAYTGELFF; CDR3 DNA: TGTGCCAGCAGCCCGGGACAGGGGGCTTACACCGGGGAGCTGTTTTTT; V gene: TRBV11-2; J gene: TRBJ2-2; clone size: -; D gene: TRBD1
CDR3 protein: CASSTETASYEQYF; CDR3 DNA: TGTGCCAGCAGCACAGAGACGGCCTCCTACGAGCAGTACTTC; V gene: TRBV11-2; J gene: TRBJ2-7; clone size: once; D gene: -
CDR3 protein: CASSYGTGKNSGNTIYF; CDR3 DNA: TGTGCCAGCAGCTACGGGACAGGCAAGAACTCTGGAAACACCATATATTTT; V gene: TRBV5-8; J gene: TRBJ1-3; clone size: few; D gene: TRBD1